This TCR beta chain came from a study of Ad26.COV2.S vaccination and SARS-CoV-2 variants. Study-wide background: Donor allocation was to the COV1001 Ad26.COV2.S trial arm. The authors gave Ad26.COV2.S intramuscularly, either once or twice 56 days apart.

Study conclusions and caveats: Non-spike TCR breadth was similar in vaccine and placebo recipients. Substantial response breadth was reportedly seen for spike-specific CD8+ and CD4+ T cells after vaccination.

In regard to this clone: Its antigen is as yet unknown.

Specified treatment: around 19 received Ad26.COV2.S at low or high dose, single or two shots; about five received placebo; per-sample allocation not given. Samples came from day 63 after the first vaccine or placebo injection. Libraries were prepared by immunoSEQ multiplex PCR; TCRdb keeps only in-frame clonotypes and omits some of them. The sample carries a few hundred thousand clones, less than 95% recorded once. V gave up 3 bases and J gave up 3 bases; unmatched junction bases: 9. This CDR3 contains 16 residues. Germline-derived CDR1 and CDR2 are LNHNV and YYDKDF (reference sequence). The chain is built from TRBV15 and TRBJ2-7; 9 bases match TRBD1. The starting material was peripheral blood, obtained in a trial of Ad26.COV2.S vaccine versus placebo. The clonotype comes from a person aged 18-60 years who received the Ad26.COV2.S COVID-19 vaccine or a placebo. The CDR3 region is CATSSATTGGGYEQYF. The CDR3 region has the DNA TGTGCCACCAGCAGCGCGACGACAGGGGGTGGCTACGAGCAGTACTTC. Based on the CDR3 plus reference TRBV15 and TRBJ2-7, the full variable domain is DAMVIQNPRYQVTQFGKPVTLSCSQTLNHNVMYWYQQKSSQAPKLLFHYYDKDFNNEADTPDNFQSRRPNTSFCFLDIRSPGLGDTAMYLCATSSATTGGGYEQYFGPGTRLTVT.